The 32 T cell receptor beta chains given below trace back to one sample, sequenced in a study of PD-L1 blockade in urothelial cancer. Clones were read by immunoSEQ multiplex PCR, and TCRdb kept only the in-frame ones, dropping some. Here the sample spans around 56,000 clones, 70% to 90% being singletons. Sequences were derived from PBMCs, sampled around atezolizumab (anti-PD-L1) treatment. The source of these receptors is a man aged 45-65 years with urothelial cancer.

The sample holds a few counts of this clone. The chain recombines TRBV7-2 with TRBJ2-5; D is possibly TRBD2 (5 bases). The CDR3 is 13 residues long. Germline assignment: CDR1 SGHTA and CDR2 FQGNSA. V dropped 1 base and J dropped 5 bases, with 8 bases sitting between them. The CDR3 loop reads CASSLGGYETQYF. CDR3 nucleotide sequence: TGTGCCAGCAGCTTAGGAGGGTATGAGACCCAGTACTTC.

This clone has only one observation. This sequence joins TRBV19 and TRBJ1-2; D is uncertain. CDR1 and CDR2 from the germline V gene are LNHDA and SQIVND (reference sequence). The CDR3 has 13 residues. Trimming took off 3 bases at V and 8 bases at J, with 13 bases between the two ends. The CDR3 here is CASSIPAARGYTF. The DNA for the CDR3 is TGTGCCAGTAGTATCCCTGCCGCGCGGGGCTACACCTTC.

This clone was seen just once. The CDR3 nucleotides read TGTGCCAGTACGGGGGGGACAACTAATGAAAAACTGTTTTTT. Its translation: CASTGGTTNEKLFF. The rearrangement uses TRBV19 and TRBJ1-4; possibly TRBD1 for D (5 bases). This CDR3 contains 14 residues. Germline V gene sequence: CDR1 LNHDA, CDR2 SQIVND (reference sequence). The ends were cut back, 7 bases at V and 0 bases at J, with 9 bases in the middle.

The V and J genes are TRBV4-2 and TRBJ2-2; 10 bases are shared with TRBD2. The CDR3 covers 18 residues. Germline V gives CDR1 LGHNA, CDR2 YNFKEQ. Trimming removed 1 base from V and 0 bases from J; junction bases left unmatched: 5. The CDR3 is CASSQVFTSGANTGELFF. The CDR3 DNA reads as TGTGCCAGCAGCCAAGTCTTCACTAGCGGGGCGAACACCGGGGAGCTGTTTTTT.

The chain is built from TRBV7-2 and TRBJ1-5, with TRBD1 identical over 7 bases. Losses at the gene ends were 5 bases for V and 9 bases for J; bases not matched to a gene: 10. Germline-derived CDR1 and CDR2 are SGHTA and FQGNSA. The CDR3 is 14 amino acids. The CDR3 bases are TGTGCCAGCAGCGCAGACAGGGTGATAGGGCCCCAGCATTTT. This gives the protein CASSADRVIGPQHF.

The V gene is TRBV9, the J gene TRBJ2-7; the D is unclear. The CDR3 is 13 amino acids. V was cut by 3 bases and J by 6 bases, with 13 bases left in between. Germline-derived CDR1 and CDR2 are SGDLS and YYNGEE. CDR3 amino acids: CASSASLVSEQYF. The DNA for the CDR3 is TGTGCCAGCAGCGCGAGCCTCGTTAGCGAGCAGTACTTC. Full variable domain (missing parts from reference TRBV9 and TRBJ2-7): DSGVTQTPKHLITATGQRVTLRCSPRSGDLSVYWYQQSLDQGLQFLIQYYNGEERAKGNILERFSAQQFPDLHSELNLSSLELGDSALYFCASSASLVSEQYFGPGTRLTVT.

The chain employs TRBV9 and TRBJ2-7; 12 nucleotides match TRBD1. The V and J ends lost 0 bases and 3 bases, in that order; junction bases with no gene match: 7. Germline CDR1 SGDLS, CDR2 YYNGEE. The CDR3 spans 17 residues. The CDR3 loop is CASSVARDRGPYYEQYF. The CDR3 coding sequence is TGTGCCAGCAGCGTAGCTCGGGACAGGGGGCCCTACTACGAGCAGTACTTC.

The CDR3 sequence is CASRQSLALTGELFF. In DNA form, the CDR3 reads TGTGCCAGCAGGCAGTCACTAGCGCTCACCGGGGAGCTGTTTTTT. The J gene is TRBJ2-2, the V gene TRBV6-1; 7 bases fit TRBD2. J lost 4 bases, V lost 6 bases, and 8 bases had no gene match. CDR1 is MNHNS, CDR2 SASEGT, per germline. This CDR3 is built from 15 residues.

The chain combines TRBV6-1 with TRBJ2-6; 7 bases map to TRBD1. This CDR3 is 15 amino acids long. The germline V gene has CDR1 MNHNS and CDR2 SASEGT. Trimming removed 4 bases from V and 3 bases from J; junction bases left unmatched: 3. CDR3 bases: TGTGCCAGCAGTGGACAGGGTAGTGGGGCCAACGTCCTGACTTTC. It is translated as CASSGQGSGANVLTF.

The chain carries TRBV18 and TRBJ2-7; D is uncertain. V was clipped by 1 base and J by 0 bases, with 7 bases between them. Germline-derived CDR1 and CDR2 are KGHSH and LQKENI. The CDR3 sequence is 14 residues long. CDR3 nucleotide sequence: TGTGCCAGCTCACCACTCGAGAGCTCCTACGAGCAGTACTTC. It codes for CASSPLESSYEQYF. The whole variable domain, filled in from reference TRBV18 and TRBJ2-7, reads NAGVMQNPRHLVRRRGQEARLRCSPMKGHSHVYWYRQLPEEGLKFMVYLQKENIIDESGMPKERFSAEFPKEGPSILRIQQVVRGDSAAYFCASSPLESSYEQYFGPGTRLTVT.

The chain uses TRBV7-2 and TRBJ2-7; 9 nucleotides match TRBD2. CDR1 is SGHTA, CDR2 FQGNSA, per germline. This CDR3 is 17 amino acids long. The J segment lost 7 bases and the V segment lost 5 bases, leaving 18 bases of the junction unmatched. CDR3 in DNA: TGTGCCAGCAGCGTCCCTCGGGGGCGGGAGGGTCTACGGGAGCAGTACTTC. Encoded protein: CASSVPRGREGLREQYF.

The gene calls are TRBV10-3 and TRBJ2-3; the D gene is possibly TRBD1 (6 bases). The germline CDR1 and CDR2 sequences are ENHRY and SYGVKD. Trimming took 4 bases from V and 6 from J, leaving 11 bases between them. The CDR3 is made up of 13 amino acids. CDR3 nucleotides: TGTGCCATCAGTGCAACAGGGTCGGATACGCAGTATTTT. Its protein product is CAISATGSDTQYF.

This chain uses TRBV9 with TRBJ2-3; 9 bases line up with TRBD2. Trimming cost V 0 bases and J 7 bases; bases outside gene matches: 6. CDR3 size: 15 residues. The germline CDR1 and CDR2 sequences are SGDLS and YYNGEE. CDR3: CASSVDGAGGNTQYF. CDR3 coding DNA: TGTGCCAGCAGCGTAGATGGAGCGGGAGGCAATACGCAGTATTTT. The whole variable domain, remainder taken from reference TRBV9 and TRBJ2-3, is DSGVTQTPKHLITATGQRVTLRCSPRSGDLSVYWYQQSLDQGLQFLIQYYNGEERAKGNILERFSAQQFPDLHSELNLSSLELGDSALYFCASSVDGAGGNTQYFGPGTRLTVL.

V usage is TRBV6-1 and J usage is TRBJ1-6; D unclear. Per the germline V gene, CDR1 is MNHNS and CDR2 is SASEGT. Trimming stripped 2 bases from V and 6 bases from J, with 11 bases between. CDR3 length: 15 residues. CDR3 in amino acids: CASSELGGPNSPLHF. The CDR3 DNA follows: TGTGCCAGCAGTGAATTGGGTGGGCCTAATTCACCCCTCCACTTT.

The V and J genes are TRBV9 and TRBJ1-3; D is ambiguous. The V end lost 7 bases, the J end lost 5 bases, and 4 bases lay between the germline ends. From germline, CDR1 is SGDLS and CDR2 YYNGEE. The CDR3 totals 10 residues. CDR3 residues: CASLRNTIYF. The CDR3 DNA follows: TGTGCCAGCCTCCGAAACACCATATATTTT.

DNA for the CDR3: TGTGCCAGCAGCTCCGTCGGTGGAAACACCATATATTTT. Residues: CASSSVGGNTIYF. This chain uses TRBV9 with TRBJ1-3, with no clear D. This CDR3 is 13 amino acids long. Germline assignment: CDR1 SGDLS and CDR2 YYNGEE. The ends were cut back, 4 bases at V and 3 bases at J, with 8 bases in the middle.

V is TRBV18 and J is TRBJ2-1; D is uncertain. CDR3 length: 14 residues. Trimming stripped 6 bases from V and 5 bases from J, with 14 bases between. CDR1 and CDR2 from the germline V gene are KGHSH and LQKENI. The DNA for the CDR3 is TGTGCCAGCTCCCTCAGCCTGGAGAACAATGAGCAGTTCTTC. Its translation: CASSLSLENNEQFF.

The J gene is TRBJ1-1, the V gene TRBV5-8; D not certain. This CDR3 is 14 amino acids long. The ends were cut back, 2 bases at V and 1 base at J, with 9 bases in the middle. Looked up from germline, CDR1 is SGHTS and CDR2 is YDEGEE. CDR3 in DNA: TGTGCCAGCAGCTTAGCGCCAGCGAACACTGAAGCTTTCTTT. The encoded protein is CASSLAPANTEAFF.

The rearrangement uses TRBV6-6 and TRBJ2-7, with 9 bases identical to TRBD2. The CDR3 length is 15 residues. Germline-derived CDR1 and CDR2 are MNHNY and SVGAGI (reference sequence). The J segment lost 6 bases and the V segment lost 5 bases, leaving 11 bases of the junction unmatched. The chain's CDR3 is CASSPLAGARSEQYF. CDR3 nucleotide sequence: TGTGCCAGCAGTCCTTTAGCGGGAGCGCGATCCGAGCAGTACTTC.

This clone was observed once. The CDR3 sequence is CASRQDVLGLYEQYF. CDR3 sequence (DNA): TGTGCCAGCAGACAGGATGTCTTGGGCCTTTACGAGCAGTACTTC. The rearrangement joins TRBV6-5 to TRBJ2-7; tentative D call: TRBD1 (5 bases). The CDR3 loop spans 15 amino acids. Trimming removed 6 bases from V and 4 bases from J, with 19 bases in between. Germline CDR1 is MNHEY and CDR2 is SVGAGI.

The chain has TRBV6-5 and TRBJ1-5; 7 bases fit TRBD1. The CDR3 is 15 amino acids. The J segment lost 4 bases and the V segment lost 7 bases, leaving 10 bases of the junction unmatched. Germline CDR1 is MNHEY and CDR2 is SVGAGI. CDR3 sequence (DNA): TGTGCCAGCAAACGGGACAGATATTATAATCAGCCCCAGCATTTT. This sequence encodes CASKRDRYYNQPQHF.

This chain connects TRBV9 to TRBJ1-3; D not certain. CDR1 is SGDLS, CDR2 YYNGEE, per germline. This CDR3 is 12 amino acids long. Deletions cut 2 bases from V and 10 bases from J, with 10 bases between. Here the CDR3 reads CASSVNAGTIYF. CDR3 in DNA: TGTGCCAGCAGCGTCAACGCAGGAACCATATATTTT.

This clone was picked up many times. This same CDR3 is encoded by further DNA sequences in the sample. This chain links TRBV7-9 with TRBJ2-1; no definite D call. CDR1 is SEHNR and CDR2 is FQNEAQ in the germline V gene (reference sequence). The CDR3 is 11 amino acids. The V gene lost 0 bases and the J gene lost 9 bases, with 3 bases spanning the gap. The CDR3 loop is CASSLAREQFF. As DNA, the CDR3 is TGTGCCAGCAGCTTAGCGCGTGAGCAGTTCTTC.

The chain employs TRBV11-2 and TRBJ2-7; the match to TRBD2 covers 7 bases. The J segment lost 4 bases and the V segment lost 5 bases, leaving 23 bases of the junction unmatched. The CDR3 is 19 residues long. In germline, CDR1 is SGHAT, CDR2 FQNNGV. The DNA for the CDR3 is TGTGCCAGCAGCAAAAAGGGGTCGGGACTACAACTACCCCTTTACGAGCAGTACTTC. This codes for CASSKKGSGLQLPLYEQYF.

The chain uses TRBV5-4 and TRBJ2-3, with a weak D call TRBD2 (6 bases). The germline gives CDR1 SGHNT, CDR2 YYREEE (reference sequence). Trimming removed 5 bases from V and 2 bases from J, with 15 bases in between. The CDR3 length is 15 residues. The CDR3 sequence is CASRRIADYTDTQYF. The CDR3 DNA reads as TGTGCCAGCAGACGTATAGCGGACTACACAGATACGCAGTATTTT. The entire variable domain, with the rest obtained from reference TRBV5-4 and TRBJ2-3, is as follows: ETGVTQSPTHLIKTRGQQVTLRCSSQSGHNTVSWYQQALGQGPQFIFQYYREEENGRGNFPPRFSGLQFPNYSSELNVNALELDDSALYLCASRRIADYTDTQYFGPGTRLTVL.

The chain combines TRBV9 with TRBJ1-6; D is undetermined. The CDR3 is made up of 14 amino acids. Trimming removed 2 bases at V and 5 bases at J, with 8 bases between. Germline values: CDR1 SGDLS, CDR2 YYNGEE. For the CDR3, the DNA is TGTGCCAGCAGCGTTTCACAAAATAATTCACCCCTCCACTTT. This gives the protein CASSVSQNNSPLHF. Using reference TRBV9 and TRBJ1-6 for the parts outside the CDR3, the full variable domain is DSGVTQTPKHLITATGQRVTLRCSPRSGDLSVYWYQQSLDQGLQFLIQYYNGEERAKGNILERFSAQQFPDLHSELNLSSLELGDSALYFCASSVSQNNSPLHFGNGTRLTVT.

V gene TRBV14 combines with J gene TRBJ1-5, with unresolved D. The germline CDR1 and CDR2 sequences are SGHDN and FVKESK. The CDR3 covers 13 residues. Deletions cut 5 bases from V and 3 bases from J, with 8 bases between. The CDR3 coding sequence is TGTGCCAGCAGCGCGGGGTTCAATCAGCCCCAGCATTTT. It translates to CASSAGFNQPQHF. The full variable domain, with the rest looked up from reference TRBV14 and TRBJ1-5, is EAGVTQFPSHSVIEKGQTVTLRCDPISGHDNLYWYRRVMGKEIKFLLHFVKESKQDESGMPNNRFLAERTGGTYSTLKVQPAELEDSGVYFCASSAGFNQPQHFGDGTRLSIL.

A few counts support this clone. The rearrangement links TRBV28 to TRBJ1-6, with 9 bases matching TRBD1. V lost 5 bases, J lost 7 bases, and 9 bases stayed unmatched. CDR1 and CDR2 (germline): MDHEN, SYDVKM. This CDR3 region has 16 residues. CDR3 amino acids: CASSRYRGLRNSPLHF. The DNA of the CDR3 is TGTGCCAGCAGTAGATACAGGGGGCTCCGGAATTCACCCCTCCACTTT.

V usage is TRBV18 and J usage is TRBJ2-3; 9 nucleotides match TRBD2. The junction had 2 bases not matched to a gene; V was cut back by 0 bases and J by 4 bases. This CDR3 region has 15 residues. Germline lookup yields CDR1 KGHSH and CDR2 LQKENI. CDR3 loop: CASSPPVAGADTQYF. CDR3 nucleotide sequence: TGTGCCAGCTCACCACCGGTAGCGGGAGCAGATACGCAGTATTTT.

J is TRBJ1-1 and V is TRBV6-6, with TRBD1 matching over 7 bases. CDR3 size: 14 residues. The ends lost 6 bases at V and 2 bases at J; junction bases unmatched: 6. Per germline, CDR1 MNHNY and CDR2 SVGAGI (reference sequence). CDR3: CASRAGGKNTEAFF. CDR3 in DNA: TGTGCCAGCAGGGCAGGGGGGAAAAACACTGAAGCTTTCTTT.

V is TRBV27 and J is TRBJ1-4, with D tentatively TRBD1 (5 bases). Germline-derived CDR1 and CDR2 are MNHEY and SMNVEV (reference sequence). The CDR3 has 14 residues. V lost 5 bases and J lost 14, with 21 bases in between. CDR3: CASSTSPDSRHLFF. As DNA, the CDR3 is TGTGCCAGCAGTACTAGCCCTGACAGCCGACATCTGTTTTTT. The entire variable domain, with the rest obtained from reference TRBV27 and TRBJ1-4, is as follows: EAQVTQNPRYLITVTGKKLTVTCSQNMNHEYMSWYRQDPGLGLRQIYYSMNVEVTDKGDVPEGYKVSRKEKRNFPLILESPSPNQTSLYFCASSTSPDSRHLFFGSGTQLSVL.

This clone is medium-sized in the sample. The chain uses TRBV19 and TRBJ2-5, with 8 bases identical to TRBD1. The length of the CDR3 is 15 residues. Germline V gene lookup returns CDR1 LNHDA and CDR2 SQIVND (reference sequence). V was pared by 4 bases and J by 2 bases, with 6 bases of the junction left unmatched. As DNA, the CDR3 is TGTGCCAGTAGTACATGGGACAGGCATCAAGAGACCCAGTACTTC. Its protein product is CASSTWDRHQETQYF.